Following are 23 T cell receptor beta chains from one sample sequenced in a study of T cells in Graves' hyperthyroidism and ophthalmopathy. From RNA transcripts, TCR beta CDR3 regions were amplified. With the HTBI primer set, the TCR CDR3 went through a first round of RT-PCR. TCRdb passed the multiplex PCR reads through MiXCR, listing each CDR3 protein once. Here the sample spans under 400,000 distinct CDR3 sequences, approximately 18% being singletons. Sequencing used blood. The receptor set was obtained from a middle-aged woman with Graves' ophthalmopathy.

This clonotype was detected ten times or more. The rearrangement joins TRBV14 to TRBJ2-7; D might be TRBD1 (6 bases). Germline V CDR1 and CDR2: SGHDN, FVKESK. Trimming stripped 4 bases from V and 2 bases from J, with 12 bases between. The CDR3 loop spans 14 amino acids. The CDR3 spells CASSLDTGTYEQYF. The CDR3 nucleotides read TGTGCCAGCAGCCTTGATACAGGGACCTACGAGCAGTACTTC.

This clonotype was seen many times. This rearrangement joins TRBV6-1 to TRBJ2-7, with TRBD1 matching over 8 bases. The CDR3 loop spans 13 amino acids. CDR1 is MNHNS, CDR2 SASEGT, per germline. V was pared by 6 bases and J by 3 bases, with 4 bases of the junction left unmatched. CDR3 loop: CASSRGQVYEQYF. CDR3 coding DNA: TGTGCCAGCAGCAGGGGACAGGTCTACGAGCAGTACTTC.

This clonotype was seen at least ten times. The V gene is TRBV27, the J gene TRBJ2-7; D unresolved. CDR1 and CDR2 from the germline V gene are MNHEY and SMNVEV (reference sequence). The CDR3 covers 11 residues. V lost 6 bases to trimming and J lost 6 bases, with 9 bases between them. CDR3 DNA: TGTGCCAGCAGAGGACGTGCCGAGCAGTACTTC. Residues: CASRGRAEQYF.

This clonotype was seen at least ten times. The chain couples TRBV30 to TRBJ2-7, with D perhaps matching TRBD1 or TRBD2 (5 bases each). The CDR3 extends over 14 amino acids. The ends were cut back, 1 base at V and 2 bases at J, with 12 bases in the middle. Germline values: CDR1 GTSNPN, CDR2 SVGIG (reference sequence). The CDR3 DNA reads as TGTGCCTGGAGTGACTTCCGAGGGGCCTACGAGCAGTACTTC. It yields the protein CAWSDFRGAYEQYF.

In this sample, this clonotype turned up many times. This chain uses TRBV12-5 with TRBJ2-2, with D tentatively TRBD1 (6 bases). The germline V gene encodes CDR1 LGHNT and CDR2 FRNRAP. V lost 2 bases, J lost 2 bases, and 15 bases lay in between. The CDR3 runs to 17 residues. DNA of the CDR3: TGTGCTAGTGGTTTGTTCGGCAGGGGATTAAACACCGGGGAGCTGTTTTTT. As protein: CASGLFGRGLNTGELFF.

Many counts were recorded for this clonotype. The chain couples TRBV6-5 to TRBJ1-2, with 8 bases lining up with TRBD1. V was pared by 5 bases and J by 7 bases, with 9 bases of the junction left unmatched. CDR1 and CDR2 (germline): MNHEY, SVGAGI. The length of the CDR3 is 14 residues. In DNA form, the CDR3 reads TGTGCCAGCAGTAACGGACAGGGAGTGAGTGGCTACACCTTC. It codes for CASSNGQGVSGYTF.

The DNA for the CDR3 is TGTGCCAGCAGCCCACCAGGGTCCAGGACCCAGTACTTC. It codes for CASSPPGSRTQYF. The chain joins TRBV7-2 to TRBJ2-5, with D possibly matching TRBD1 (5 bases). V lost 5 bases and J lost 7, with 14 bases in between. The CDR3 is 13 amino acids. Germline lookup yields CDR1 SGHTA and CDR2 FQGNSA.

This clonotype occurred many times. Written as DNA, the CDR3 is TGTGCCAGCAGTACTGACAGGGAGTCCTCCTACGAGCAGTACTTC. The encoded protein is CASSTDRESSYEQYF. V and J are TRBV6-5 and TRBJ2-7; 7 bases are a match to TRBD1. Per the germline V gene, CDR1 is MNHEY and CDR2 is SVGAGI. V lost 5 bases, J lost 0 bases, and 7 bases stayed unmatched. The CDR3 totals 15 residues.

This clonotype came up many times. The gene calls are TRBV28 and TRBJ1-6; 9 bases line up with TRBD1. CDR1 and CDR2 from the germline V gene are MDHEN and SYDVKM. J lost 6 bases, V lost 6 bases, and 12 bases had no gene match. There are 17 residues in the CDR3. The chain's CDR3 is CASREFTGGAFNSPLHF. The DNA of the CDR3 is TGTGCCAGCAGGGAATTTACAGGGGGCGCATTTAATTCACCCCTCCACTTT. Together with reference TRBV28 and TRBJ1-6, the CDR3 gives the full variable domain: DVKVTQSSRYLVKRTGEKVFLECVQDMDHENMFWYRQDPGLGLRLIYFSYDVKMKEKGDIPEGYSVSREKKERFSLILESASTNQTSMYLCASREFTGGAFNSPLHFGNGTRLTVT.

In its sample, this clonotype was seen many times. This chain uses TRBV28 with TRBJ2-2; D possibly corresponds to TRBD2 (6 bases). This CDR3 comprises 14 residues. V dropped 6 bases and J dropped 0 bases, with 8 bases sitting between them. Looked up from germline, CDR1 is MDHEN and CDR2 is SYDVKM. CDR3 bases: TGTGCCAGCAGCAGGGACTCGAACACCGGGGAGCTGTTTTTT. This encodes CASSRDSNTGELFF.

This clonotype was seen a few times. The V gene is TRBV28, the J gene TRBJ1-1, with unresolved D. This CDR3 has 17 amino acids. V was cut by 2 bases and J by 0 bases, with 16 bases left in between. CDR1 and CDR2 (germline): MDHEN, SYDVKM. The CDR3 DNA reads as TGTGCCAGCAGTTTAGAGGGCTTTGGGATAATGAACACTGAAGCTTTCTTT. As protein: CASSLEGFGIMNTEAFF. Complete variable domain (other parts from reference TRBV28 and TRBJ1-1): DVKVTQSSRYLVKRTGEKVFLECVQDMDHENMFWYRQDPGLGLRLIYFSYDVKMKEKGDIPEGYSVSREKKERFSLILESASTNQTSMYLCASSLEGFGIMNTEAFFGQGTRLTVV.

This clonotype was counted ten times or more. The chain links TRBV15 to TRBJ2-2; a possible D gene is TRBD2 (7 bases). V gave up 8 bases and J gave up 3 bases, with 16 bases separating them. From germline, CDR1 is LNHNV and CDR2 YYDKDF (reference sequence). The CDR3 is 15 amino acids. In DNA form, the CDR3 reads TGTGCCACCTCGCCGGGGGCGGGAGACACCGGGGAGCTGTTTTTT. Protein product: CATSPGAGDTGELFF.

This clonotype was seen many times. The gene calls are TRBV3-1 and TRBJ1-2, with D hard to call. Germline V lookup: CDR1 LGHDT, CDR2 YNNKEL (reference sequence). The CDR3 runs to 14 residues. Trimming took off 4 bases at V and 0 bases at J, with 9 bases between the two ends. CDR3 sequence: CASSPAVANYGYTF. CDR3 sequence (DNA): TGTGCCAGCAGCCCCGCAGTAGCTAACTATGGCTACACCTTC.

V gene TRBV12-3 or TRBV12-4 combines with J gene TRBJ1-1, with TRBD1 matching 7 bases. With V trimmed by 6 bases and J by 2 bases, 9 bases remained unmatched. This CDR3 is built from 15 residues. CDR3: CASRSGGDSNTEAFF. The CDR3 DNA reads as TGTGCCAGCAGGTCCGGAGGGGACAGCAACACTGAAGCTTTCTTT.

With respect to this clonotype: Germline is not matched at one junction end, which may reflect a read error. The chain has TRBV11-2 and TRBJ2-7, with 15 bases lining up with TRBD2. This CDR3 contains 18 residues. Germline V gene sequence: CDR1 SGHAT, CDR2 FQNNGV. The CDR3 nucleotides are TGTGCCGGCAGCTTAGAAACCGGACTAGCGGGGGGGCTATACGAGCAGTACTTC. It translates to CAGSLETGLAGGLYEQYF.

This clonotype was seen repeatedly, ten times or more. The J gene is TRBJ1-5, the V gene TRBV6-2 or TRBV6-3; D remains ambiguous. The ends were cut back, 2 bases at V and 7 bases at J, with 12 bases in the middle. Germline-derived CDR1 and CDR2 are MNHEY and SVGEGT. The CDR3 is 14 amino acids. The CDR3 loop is CASSYDERSQPQHF. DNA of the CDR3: TGTGCCAGCAGTTACGACGAAAGGTCCCAGCCCCAGCATTTT.

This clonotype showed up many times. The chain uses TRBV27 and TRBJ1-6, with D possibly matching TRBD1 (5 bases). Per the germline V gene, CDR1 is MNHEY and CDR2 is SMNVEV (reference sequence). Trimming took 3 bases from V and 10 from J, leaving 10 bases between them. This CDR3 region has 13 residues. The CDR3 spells CASSFYGASPLHF. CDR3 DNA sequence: TGTGCCAGCAGTTTCTACGGGGCCTCACCCCTCCACTTT.

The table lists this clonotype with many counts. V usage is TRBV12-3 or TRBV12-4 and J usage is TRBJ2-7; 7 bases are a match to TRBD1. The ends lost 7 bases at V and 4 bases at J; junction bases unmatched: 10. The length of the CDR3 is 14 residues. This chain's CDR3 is CASTSDRARYEQYF. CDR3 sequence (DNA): TGTGCCAGCACCTCCGACAGGGCGAGGTACGAGCAGTACTTC.

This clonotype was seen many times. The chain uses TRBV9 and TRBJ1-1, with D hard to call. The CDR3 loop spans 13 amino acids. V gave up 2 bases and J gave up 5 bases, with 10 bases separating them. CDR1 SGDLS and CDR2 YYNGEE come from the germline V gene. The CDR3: CASSVMGGTEAFF. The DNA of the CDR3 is TGTGCCAGCAGCGTTATGGGTGGTACTGAAGCTTTCTTT.

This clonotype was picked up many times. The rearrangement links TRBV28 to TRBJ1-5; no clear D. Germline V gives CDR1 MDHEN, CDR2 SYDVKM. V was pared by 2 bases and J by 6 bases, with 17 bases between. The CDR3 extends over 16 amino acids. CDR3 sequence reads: CASSLAVGRRGQPQHF. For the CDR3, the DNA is TGTGCCAGCAGTTTAGCGGTCGGCAGGAGAGGTCAGCCCCAGCATTTT.

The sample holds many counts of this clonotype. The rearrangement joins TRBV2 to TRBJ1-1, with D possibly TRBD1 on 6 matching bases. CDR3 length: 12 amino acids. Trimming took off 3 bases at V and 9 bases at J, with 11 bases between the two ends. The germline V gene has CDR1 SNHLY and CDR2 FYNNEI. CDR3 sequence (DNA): TGTGCCAGCAGTGATGAGGGGGGAAAAGCTTTCTTT. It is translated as CASSDEGGKAFF.

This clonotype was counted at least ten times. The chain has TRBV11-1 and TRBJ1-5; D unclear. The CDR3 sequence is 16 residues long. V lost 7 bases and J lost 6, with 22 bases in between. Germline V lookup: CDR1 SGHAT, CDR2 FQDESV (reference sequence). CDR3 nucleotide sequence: TGTGCCAGCACCGACGGAGACGGAGGAGGTCTTCAGCCCCAGCATTTT. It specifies CASTDGDGGGLQPQHF.

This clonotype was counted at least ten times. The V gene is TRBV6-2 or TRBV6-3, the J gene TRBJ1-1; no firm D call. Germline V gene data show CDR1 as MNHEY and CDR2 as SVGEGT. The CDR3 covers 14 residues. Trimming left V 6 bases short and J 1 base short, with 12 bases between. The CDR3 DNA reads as TGTGCCAGCAGAACCAGGACCGGGAACACTGAAGCTTTCTTT. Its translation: CASRTRTGNTEAFF.